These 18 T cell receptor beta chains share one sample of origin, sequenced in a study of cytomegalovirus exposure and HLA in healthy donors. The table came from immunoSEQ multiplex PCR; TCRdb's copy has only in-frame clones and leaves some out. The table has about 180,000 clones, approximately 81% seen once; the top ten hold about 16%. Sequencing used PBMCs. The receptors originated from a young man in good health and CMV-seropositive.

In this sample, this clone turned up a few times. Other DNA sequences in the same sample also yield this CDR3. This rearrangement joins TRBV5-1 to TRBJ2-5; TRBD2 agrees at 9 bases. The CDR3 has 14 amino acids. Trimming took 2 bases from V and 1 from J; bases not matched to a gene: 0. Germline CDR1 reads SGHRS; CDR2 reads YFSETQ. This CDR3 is CASSLAGGQETQYF. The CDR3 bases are TGCGCCAGCAGCTTAGCGGGGGGCCAAGAGACCCAGTACTTC.

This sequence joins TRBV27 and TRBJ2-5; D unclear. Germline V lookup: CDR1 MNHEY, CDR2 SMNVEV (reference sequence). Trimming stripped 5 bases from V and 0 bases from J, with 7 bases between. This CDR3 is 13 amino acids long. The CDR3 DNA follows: TGTGCCAGCAGTCTCTCGTACCAAGAGACCCAGTACTTC. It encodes CASSLSYQETQYF.

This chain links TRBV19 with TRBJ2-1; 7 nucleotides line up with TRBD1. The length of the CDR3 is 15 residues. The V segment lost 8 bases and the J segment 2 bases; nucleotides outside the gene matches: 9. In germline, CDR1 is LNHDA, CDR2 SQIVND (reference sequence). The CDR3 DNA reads TGTGCCAGTTCTCGGGCCGGGACAGCCTACAATGAGCAGTTCTTC. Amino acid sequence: CASSRAGTAYNEQFF. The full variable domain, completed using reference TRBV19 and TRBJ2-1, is DGGITQSPKYLFRKEGQNVTLSCEQNLNHDAMYWYRQDPGQGLRLIYYSQIVNDFQKGDIAEGYSVSREKKESFPLTVTSAQKNPTAFYLCASSRAGTAYNEQFFGPGTRLTVL.

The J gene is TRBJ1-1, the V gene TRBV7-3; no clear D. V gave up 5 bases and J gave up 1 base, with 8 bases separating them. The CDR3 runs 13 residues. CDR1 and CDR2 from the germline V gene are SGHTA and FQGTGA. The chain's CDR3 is CASSTSGNTEAFF. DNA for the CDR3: TGTGCCAGCAGCACTTCAGGGAACACTGAAGCTTTCTTT.

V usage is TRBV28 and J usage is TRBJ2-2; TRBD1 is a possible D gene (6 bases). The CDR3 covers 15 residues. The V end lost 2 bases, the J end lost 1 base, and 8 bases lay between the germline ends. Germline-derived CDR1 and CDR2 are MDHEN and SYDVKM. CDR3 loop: CASSLRGRNTGELFF. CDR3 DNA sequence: TGTGCCAGCAGTTTAAGGGGGAGGAACACCGGGGAGCTGTTTTTT.

CDR3 in amino acids: CASSQEGGWSTEAFF. Here the CDR3 DNA reads TGTGCCAGCAGTCAAGAAGGGGGCTGGAGCACTGAAGCTTTCTTT. The chain couples TRBV27 to TRBJ1-1; TRBD1 aligns across 7 bases. V lost 5 bases to trimming and J lost 4 bases; unmatched junction nucleotides: 10. Germline V lookup: CDR1 MNHEY, CDR2 SMNVEV (reference sequence). This CDR3 spans 15 amino acids.

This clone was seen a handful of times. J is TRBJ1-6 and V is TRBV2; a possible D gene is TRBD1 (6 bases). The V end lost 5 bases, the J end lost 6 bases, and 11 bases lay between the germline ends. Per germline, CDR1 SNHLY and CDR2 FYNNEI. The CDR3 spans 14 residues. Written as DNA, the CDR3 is TGTGCCAGCAGTATGACAGGAGTTAATTCACCCCTCCACTTT. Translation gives CASSMTGVNSPLHF.

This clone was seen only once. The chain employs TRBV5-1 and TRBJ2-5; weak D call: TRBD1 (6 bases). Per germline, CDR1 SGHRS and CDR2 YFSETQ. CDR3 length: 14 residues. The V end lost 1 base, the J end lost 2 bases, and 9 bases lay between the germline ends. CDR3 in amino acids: CASSLMTGQETQYF. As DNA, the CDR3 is TGCGCCAGCAGCTTGATGACAGGTCAAGAGACCCAGTACTTC.

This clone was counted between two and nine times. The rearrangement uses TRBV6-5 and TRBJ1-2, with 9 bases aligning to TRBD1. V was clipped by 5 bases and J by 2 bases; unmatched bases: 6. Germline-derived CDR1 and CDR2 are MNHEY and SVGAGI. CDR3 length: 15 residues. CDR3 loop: CASSIKQGANYGYTF. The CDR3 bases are TGTGCCAGCAGTATCAAACAGGGGGCCAACTATGGCTACACCTTC.

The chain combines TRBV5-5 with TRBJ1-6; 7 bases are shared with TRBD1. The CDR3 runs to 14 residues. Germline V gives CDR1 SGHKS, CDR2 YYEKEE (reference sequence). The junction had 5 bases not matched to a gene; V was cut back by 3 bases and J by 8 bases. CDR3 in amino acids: CASSYLTGDSPLHF. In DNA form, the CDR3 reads TGTGCCAGCAGCTACCTCACAGGGGATTCACCCCTCCACTTT.

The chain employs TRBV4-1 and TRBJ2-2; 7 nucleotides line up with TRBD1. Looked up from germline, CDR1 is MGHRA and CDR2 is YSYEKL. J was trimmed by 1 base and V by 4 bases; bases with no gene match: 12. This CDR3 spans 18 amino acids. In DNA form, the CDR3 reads TGCGCCAGCAGCCGGACAGGACCCGAGAAATTGAACACCGGGGAGCTGTTTTTT. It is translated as CASSRTGPEKLNTGELFF.

The CDR3 DNA reads as TGTGCCACAGGGGCGGGGACAGGAGCCTACGAGCAGTACTTC. It translates to CATGAGTGAYEQYF. The V call is TRBV6-4, the J call TRBJ2-7; 8 nucleotides line up with TRBD1. Germline V lookup: CDR1 MRHNA, CDR2 SNTAGT. The CDR3 runs 14 residues. V lost 10 bases, J lost 2 bases, and 10 bases stayed unmatched.

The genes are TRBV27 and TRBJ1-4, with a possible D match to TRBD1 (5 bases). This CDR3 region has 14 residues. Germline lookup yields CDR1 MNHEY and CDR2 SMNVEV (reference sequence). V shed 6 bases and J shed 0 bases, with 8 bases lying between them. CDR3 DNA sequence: TGTGCCAGCAGGGGGGGGGCAACTAATGAAAAACTGTTTTTT. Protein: CASRGGATNEKLFF.

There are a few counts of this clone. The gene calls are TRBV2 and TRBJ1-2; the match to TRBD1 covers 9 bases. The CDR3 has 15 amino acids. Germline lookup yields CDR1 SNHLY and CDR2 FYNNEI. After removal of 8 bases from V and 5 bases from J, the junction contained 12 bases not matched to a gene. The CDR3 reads CASYGAGTGWYGYTF. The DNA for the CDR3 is TGTGCCAGCTATGGGGCCGGGACAGGGTGGTATGGCTACACCTTC.

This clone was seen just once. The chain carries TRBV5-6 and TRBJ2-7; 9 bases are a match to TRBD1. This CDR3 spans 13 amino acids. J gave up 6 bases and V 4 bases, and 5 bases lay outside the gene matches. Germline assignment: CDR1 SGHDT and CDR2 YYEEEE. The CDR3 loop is CASSHLDRGEQYF. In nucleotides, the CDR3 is TGTGCCAGCAGCCATCTGGACAGGGGCGAGCAGTACTTC.

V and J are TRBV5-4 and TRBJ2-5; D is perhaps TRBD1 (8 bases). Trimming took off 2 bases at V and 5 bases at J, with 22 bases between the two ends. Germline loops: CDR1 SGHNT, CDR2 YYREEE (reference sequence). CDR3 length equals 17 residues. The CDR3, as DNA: TGTGCCAGCAGCTTAGGCCTAGCTACAGGGGGAGGGGAGACCCAGTACTTC. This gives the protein CASSLGLATGGGETQYF.

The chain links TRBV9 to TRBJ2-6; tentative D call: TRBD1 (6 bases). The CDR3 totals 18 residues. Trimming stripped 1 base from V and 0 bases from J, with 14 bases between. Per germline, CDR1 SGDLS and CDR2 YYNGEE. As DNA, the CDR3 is TGTGCCAGCAGCGTATCCGGACAGTCTTCCTCTGGGGCCAACGTCCTGACTTTC. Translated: CASSVSGQSSSGANVLTF. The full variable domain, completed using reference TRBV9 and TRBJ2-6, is DSGVTQTPKHLITATGQRVTLRCSPRSGDLSVYWYQQSLDQGLQFLIQYYNGEERAKGNILERFSAQQFPDLHSELNLSSLELGDSALYFCASSVSGQSSSGANVLTFGAGSRLTVL.

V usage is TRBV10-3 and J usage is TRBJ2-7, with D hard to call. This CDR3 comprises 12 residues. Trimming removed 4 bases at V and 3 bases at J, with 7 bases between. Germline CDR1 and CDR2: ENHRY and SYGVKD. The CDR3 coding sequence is TGTGCCATCAGTGTTAAAAACTACGAGCAGTACTTC. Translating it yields CAISVKNYEQYF.